The clone carrying this T cell receptor beta chain has only a few counts. No antigen is known for it. The data stem from a study of blood T cells in healthy people across ages. Study-wide points: There was no known CMV status for donors, so expanded clonotype changes were possibly confounded.

This CDR3 has 19 residues. Investigators took ten milliliters of peripheral blood from every donor. Every sample gave at least 5 micrograms of total RNA when it was extracted. A J-beta primer mix and a sample-barcoded 5' primer were used in a second PCR of roughly 7 to 12 cycles. TCRdb reprocessed the 5' RACE reads via MiXCR and lists one record per CDR3 protein. The repertoire holds about 1.6 million distinct CDR3 sequences, with about 35% as singletons. J is TRBJ1-2 and V is TRBV21-1; TRBD1 is the table's D call and was not checked against the DNA. TRBV21-1 is a pseudogene. The sample was blood. This clonotype was sampled from a woman in her 30s in good health. The CDR3 reads CASSKPTGTGGVRWDGYTF. CDR3 DNA: TGTGCCAGCAGCAAGCCAACCGGGACAGGGGGCGTGAGATGGGATGGCTACACCTTC.